This is a list of T cell receptor beta chains from one sample in a study of regulatory T cells in long-lasting Graves disease. In TCRdb, the reads were re-called with MiXCR into one record per CDR3 protein. The table records approximately 1,100 distinct CDR3 sequences, about 81% of them present only once. The material was peripheral blood mononuclear cells (PBMCs), obtained with antithyroid drug treatment, in newly diagnosed or persistent Graves disease (not recorded which). These receptors were obtained from a woman aged 40 to 65 with Graves disease. Both conserved end residues are part of each CDR3.

J gene: TRBJ1-5
V gene: TRBV19
CDR3 protein: CASRENIFSNQPQHF

J gene: TRBJ2-3
V gene: TRBV2
CDR3 protein: CASNRVITDTQYF

J gene: TRBJ2-3
V gene: TRBV29-1
CDR3 protein: CSVEGTGVADTQYF

J gene: TRBJ2-6
V gene: TRBV27
CDR3 protein: CASRRGSGANVLTF

J gene: TRBJ1-1
V gene: TRBV2
CDR3 protein: CASRDTGLVTEAFF

J gene: TRBJ1-1
V gene: TRBV5-6
CDR3 protein: CASTIPTGNTEAFF

J gene: TRBJ2-7
V gene: TRBV18
CDR3 protein: CASSRDYEQYF

J gene: TRBJ2-1
V gene: TRBV4-3
CDR3 protein: CASSQVLSSYNEQFF

J gene: TRBJ2-7
V gene: TRBV20-1
CDR3 protein: CSGGVGGTTEQYF

J gene: TRBJ2-1
V gene: TRBV11-2
CDR3 protein: CASSKINNEQFF

J gene: TRBJ1-1
V gene: TRBV20-1
CDR3 protein: CSGVLNTEAFF

J gene: TRBJ2-7
V gene: TRBV5-1
CDR3 protein: CASSTGRYLYEQYF

J gene: TRBJ2-1
V gene: TRBV4-1
CDR3 protein: CASSQAEVFANEQFF

J gene: TRBJ2-7
V gene: TRBV20-1
CDR3 protein: CSASLGLSYEQYF

J gene: TRBJ2-3
V gene: TRBV24-1
CDR3 protein: CATSQSAGDLDTQYF

J gene: TRBJ1-1
V gene: TRBV5-1
CDR3 protein: CASSTGLPGQKYTEAFF

J gene: TRBJ2-1
V gene: TRBV19
CDR3 protein: CASKETGGLGNEQFF

J gene: TRBJ1-5
V gene: TRBV6-4
CDR3 protein: CASSDFSSNQPQHF

J gene: TRBJ2-3
V gene: TRBV7-6
CDR3 protein: CASSLVGAARDTQYF

J gene: TRBJ1-1
V gene: TRBV12-3/TRBV12-4
CDR3 protein: CASSTGGGTEAFF

J gene: TRBJ1-6
V gene: TRBV7-9
CDR3 protein: CASSLTGAGNSPLHF

J gene: TRBJ1-1
V gene: TRBV3-1
CDR3 protein: CASSHSRQGNTEAFF

J gene: TRBJ2-2
V gene: TRBV30
CDR3 protein: CAWSVVGELFF

J gene: TRBJ1-6
V gene: TRBV2
CDR3 protein: CASKPWTENSPLHF

J gene: TRBJ2-3
V gene: TRBV9
CDR3 protein: CASSISGGPDTDTQYF

J gene: TRBJ1-4
V gene: TRBV6-5
CDR3 protein: CASSYDPNGGKLFF

J gene: TRBJ2-3
V gene: TRBV28
CDR3 protein: CASSFLGSNTDTQYF

J gene: TRBJ1-1
V gene: TRBV11-1
CDR3 protein: CASSLGQMNTEAFF

J gene: TRBJ1-1
V gene: TRBV29-1
CDR3 protein: CSVVGQMNTEAFF

J gene: TRBJ1-6
V gene: TRBV2
CDR3 protein: CASIQNGDRGASPLHF

J gene: TRBJ2-3
V gene: TRBV24-1
CDR3 protein: CATSDILAGGPDTQYF

J gene: TRBJ1-4
V gene: TRBV5-1
CDR3 protein: CASSLPGEKLFF

J gene: TRBJ1-5
V gene: TRBV4-1
CDR3 protein: CASSQKSGTVNQPQHF

J gene: TRBJ2-3
V gene: TRBV9
CDR3 protein: CASSVEGSTDTQYF

J gene: TRBJ1-5
V gene: TRBV7-9
CDR3 protein: CASSEGDTSQPQHF

J gene: TRBJ1-4
V gene: TRBV10-3
CDR3 protein: CATKDRQNEKLFF

J gene: TRBJ1-6
V gene: TRBV30
CDR3 protein: CAWKGQGVSPLHF

J gene: TRBJ2-3
V gene: TRBV24-1
CDR3 protein: CATIAGTTYLSDTQYF

J gene: TRBJ2-2
V gene: TRBV13
CDR3 protein: CASSPEGGAGGELFF

J gene: TRBJ2-1
V gene: TRBV5-4
CDR3 protein: CASSLFGSYNEQFF

J gene: TRBJ2-7
V gene: TRBV5-1
CDR3 protein: CASSLRQGFTYEQYF

J gene: TRBJ1-2
V gene: TRBV24-1
CDR3 protein: CATHKTGGEVYGYTF

J gene: TRBJ1-1
V gene: TRBV5-1
CDR3 protein: CASSLDSRAEAFF

J gene: TRBJ2-3
V gene: TRBV12-5
CDR3 protein: CASGSGLAGGNTDTQYF

J gene: TRBJ2-7
V gene: TRBV5-1
CDR3 protein: CASSLELAGVYEQYF

J gene: TRBJ1-1
V gene: TRBV28
CDR3 protein: CASSLGGELNTEAFF

J gene: TRBJ1-2
V gene: TRBV28
CDR3 protein: CASSSGGAYGYTF

J gene: TRBJ2-7
V gene: TRBV25-1
CDR3 protein: CASSDAQDYYEQYF

J gene: TRBJ2-1
V gene: TRBV12-3/TRBV12-4
CDR3 protein: CASSLKAGTGGNEQFF

J gene: TRBJ2-5
V gene: TRBV7-3
CDR3 protein: CASSSGLAGLETQYF

J gene: TRBJ2-7
V gene: TRBV5-1
CDR3 protein: CASSLAGYYEQYF

J gene: TRBJ1-2
V gene: TRBV30
CDR3 protein: CAWTSLGQKDGYTF

J gene: TRBJ2-3
V gene: TRBV7-2
CDR3 protein: CASSPRGGLDTQYF

J gene: TRBJ2-1
V gene: TRBV20-1
CDR3 protein: CSARDRLGVYNEQFF